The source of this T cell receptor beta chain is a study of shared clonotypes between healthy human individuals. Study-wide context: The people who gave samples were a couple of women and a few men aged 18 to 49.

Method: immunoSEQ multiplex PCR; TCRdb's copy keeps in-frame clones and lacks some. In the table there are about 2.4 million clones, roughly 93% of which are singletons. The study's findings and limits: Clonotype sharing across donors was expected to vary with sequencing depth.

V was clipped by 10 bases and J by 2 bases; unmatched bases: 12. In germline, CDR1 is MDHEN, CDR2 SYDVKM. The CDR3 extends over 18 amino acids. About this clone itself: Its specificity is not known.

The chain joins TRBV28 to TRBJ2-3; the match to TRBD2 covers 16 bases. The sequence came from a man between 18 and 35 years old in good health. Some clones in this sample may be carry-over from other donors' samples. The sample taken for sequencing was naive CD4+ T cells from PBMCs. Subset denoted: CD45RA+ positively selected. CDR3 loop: CATQPGLAGGGYTDTQYF. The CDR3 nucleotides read TGTGCCACCCAACCGGGACTAGCGGGAGGGGGTTACACAGATACGCAGTATTTT.